Each of the 2 T cell receptor beta chains below was sequenced from the same sample in a study of blood T cells in healthy people across ages. With a J-beta primer mix and a sample-barcoded 5' primer, a second PCR ran roughly 6 to 12 cycles. TCRdb analysed the 5' RACE reads with MiXCR anew, one entry per CDR3 protein. The sample records over 1,300,000 distinct CDR3 sequences, roughly 64% being singletons. The source material was blood. These receptors all come from a man between 18 and 35 years old in good health.

This chain joins TRBV7-6 and TRBJ1-6, with 11 bases fitting TRBD1. CDR3 length: 15 residues. V lost 3 bases and J lost 8; bases outside the gene matches: 3. Germline lookup yields CDR1 SGHVS and CDR2 FNYEAQ. The CDR3 loop is CASSLGQGVDSPLHF. CDR3 nucleotides: TGTGCCAGCAGCTTGGGACAGGGGGTTGATTCACCCCTCCACTTT.

This clonotype was detected a few times. The rearrangement uses TRBV11-3 and TRBJ2-1; D is unresolved. Germline CDR1 is SGHNT and CDR2 is YENEEA. CDR3 length: 13 residues. V lost 1 base and J lost 9, with 10 bases in between. The CDR3, as DNA: TGTGCCAGCAGCTTAGTTCTGGGTGGTGAGCAGTTCTTC. It yields the protein CASSLVLGGEQFF.